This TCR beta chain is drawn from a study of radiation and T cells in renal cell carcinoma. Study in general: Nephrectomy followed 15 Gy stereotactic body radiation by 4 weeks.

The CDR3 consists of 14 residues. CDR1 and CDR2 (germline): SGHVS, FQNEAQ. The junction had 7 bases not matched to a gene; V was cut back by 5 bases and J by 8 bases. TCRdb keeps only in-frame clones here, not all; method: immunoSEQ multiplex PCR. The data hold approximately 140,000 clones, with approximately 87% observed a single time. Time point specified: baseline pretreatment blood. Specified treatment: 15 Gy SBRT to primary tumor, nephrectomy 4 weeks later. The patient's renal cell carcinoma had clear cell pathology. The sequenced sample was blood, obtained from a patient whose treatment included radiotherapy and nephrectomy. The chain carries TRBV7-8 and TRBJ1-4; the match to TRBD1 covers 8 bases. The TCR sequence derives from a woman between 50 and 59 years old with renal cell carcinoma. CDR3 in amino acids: CASSQTGGVEKLFF. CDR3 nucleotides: TGTGCCAGCAGCCAAACAGGGGGTGTAGAAAAACTGTTTTTT.